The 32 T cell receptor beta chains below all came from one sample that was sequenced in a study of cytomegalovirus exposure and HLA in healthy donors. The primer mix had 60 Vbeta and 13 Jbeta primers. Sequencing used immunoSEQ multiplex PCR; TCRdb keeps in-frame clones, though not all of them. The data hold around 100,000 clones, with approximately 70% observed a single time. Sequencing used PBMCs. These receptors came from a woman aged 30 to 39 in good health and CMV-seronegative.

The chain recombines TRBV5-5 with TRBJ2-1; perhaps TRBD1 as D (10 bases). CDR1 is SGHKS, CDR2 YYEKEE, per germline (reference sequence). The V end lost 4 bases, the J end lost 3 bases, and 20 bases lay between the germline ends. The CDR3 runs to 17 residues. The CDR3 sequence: CASSRAGGTGDYNEQFF. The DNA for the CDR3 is TGTGCCAGCAGCCGGGCGGGAGGGACAGGGGACTACAATGAGCAGTTCTTC.

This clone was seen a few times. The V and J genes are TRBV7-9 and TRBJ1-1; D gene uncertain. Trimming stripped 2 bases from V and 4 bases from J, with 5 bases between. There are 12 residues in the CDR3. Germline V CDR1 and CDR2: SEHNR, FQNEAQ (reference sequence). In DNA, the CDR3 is TGTGCCAGCAGCTTACTCGGCACTGAAGCTTTCTTT. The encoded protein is CASSLLGTEAFF.

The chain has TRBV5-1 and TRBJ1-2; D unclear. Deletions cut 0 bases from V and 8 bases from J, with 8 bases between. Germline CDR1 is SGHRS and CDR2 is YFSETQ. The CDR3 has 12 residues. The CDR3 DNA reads TGCGCCAGCAGCTTGGAACGGCGGGGCTACACCTTC. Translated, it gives CASSLERRGYTF.

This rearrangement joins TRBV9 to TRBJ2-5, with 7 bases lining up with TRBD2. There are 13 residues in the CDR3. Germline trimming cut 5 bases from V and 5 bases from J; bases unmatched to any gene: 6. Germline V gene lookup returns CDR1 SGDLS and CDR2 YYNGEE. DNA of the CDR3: TGTGCCAGCAGTCCCGGGGGGTTGGAGACCCAGTACTTC. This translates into CASSPGGLETQYF. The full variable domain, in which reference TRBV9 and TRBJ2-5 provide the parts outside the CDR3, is DSGVTQTPKHLITATGQRVTLRCSPRSGDLSVYWYQQSLDQGLQFLIQYYNGEERAKGNILERFSAQQFPDLHSELNLSSLELGDSALYFCASSPGGLETQYFGPGTRLLVL.

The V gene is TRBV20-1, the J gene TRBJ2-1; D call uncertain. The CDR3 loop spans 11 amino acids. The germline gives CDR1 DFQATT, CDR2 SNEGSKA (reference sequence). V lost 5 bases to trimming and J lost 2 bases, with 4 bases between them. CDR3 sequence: CSARPYNEQFF. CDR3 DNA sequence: TGCAGTGCTCGTCCCTACAATGAGCAGTTCTTC.

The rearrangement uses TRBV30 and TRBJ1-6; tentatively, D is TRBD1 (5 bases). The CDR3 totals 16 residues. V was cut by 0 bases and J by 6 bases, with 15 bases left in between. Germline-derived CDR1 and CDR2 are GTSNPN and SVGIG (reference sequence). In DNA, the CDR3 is TGTGCCTGGAGTGTAGCGGGGCGCAGGGTTAATTCACCCCTCCACTTT. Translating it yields CAWSVAGRRVNSPLHF.

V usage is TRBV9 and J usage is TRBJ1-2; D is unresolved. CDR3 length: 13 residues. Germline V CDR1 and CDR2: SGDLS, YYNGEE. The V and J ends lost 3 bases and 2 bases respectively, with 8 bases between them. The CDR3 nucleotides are TGTGCCAGCAGCGAGGGAGAGAACTATGGCTACACCTTC. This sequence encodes CASSEGENYGYTF.

CDR3 sequence (DNA): TGTGCCAGTAGTACCTTGACTAGCGGGAGTGCCGGGGAGCTGTTTTTT. Residues: CASSTLTSGSAGELFF. This chain uses TRBV19 with TRBJ2-2; TRBD2 matches 12 bases. The junction had 6 bases not matched to a gene; V was cut back by 4 bases and J by 6 bases. Germline CDR1 and CDR2: LNHDA and SQIVND (reference sequence). This CDR3 is 16 amino acids long.

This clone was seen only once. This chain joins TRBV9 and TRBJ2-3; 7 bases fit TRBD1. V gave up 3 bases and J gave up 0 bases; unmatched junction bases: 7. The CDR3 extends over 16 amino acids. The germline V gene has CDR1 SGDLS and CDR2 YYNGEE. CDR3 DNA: TGTGCCAGCAGCGCAACAGGGGTTACTAGCACAGATACGCAGTATTTT. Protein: CASSATGVTSTDTQYF.

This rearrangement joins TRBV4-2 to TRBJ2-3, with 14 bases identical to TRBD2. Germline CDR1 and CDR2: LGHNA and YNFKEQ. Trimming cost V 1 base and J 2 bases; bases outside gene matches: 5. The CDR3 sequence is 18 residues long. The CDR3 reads CASSQGGTSGGFTDTQYF. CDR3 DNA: TGTGCCAGCAGCCAAGGAGGGACTAGCGGGGGTTTCACAGATACGCAGTATTTT.

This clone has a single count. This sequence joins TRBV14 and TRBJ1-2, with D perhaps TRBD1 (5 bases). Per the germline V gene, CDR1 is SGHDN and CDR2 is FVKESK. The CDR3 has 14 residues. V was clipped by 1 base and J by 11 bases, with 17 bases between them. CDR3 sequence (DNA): TGTGCCAGCAGCCAAGCCCGGGGGGAAGGAGGATACACCTTC. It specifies CASSQARGEGGYTF.

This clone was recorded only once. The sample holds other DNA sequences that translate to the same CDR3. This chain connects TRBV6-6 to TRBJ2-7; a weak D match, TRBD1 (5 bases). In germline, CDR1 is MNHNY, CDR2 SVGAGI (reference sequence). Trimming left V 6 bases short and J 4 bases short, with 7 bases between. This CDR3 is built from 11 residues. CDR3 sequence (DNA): TGTGCCAGCAGGACAGCTTACGAGCAGTACTTC. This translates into CASRTAYEQYF.

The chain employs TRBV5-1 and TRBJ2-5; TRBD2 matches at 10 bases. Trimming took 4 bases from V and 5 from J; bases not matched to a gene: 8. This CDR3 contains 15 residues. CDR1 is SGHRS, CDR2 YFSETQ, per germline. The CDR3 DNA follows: TGCGCCAGCAGCGAGCGGGGGGGAATCTACGAGACCCAGTACTTC. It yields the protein CASSERGGIYETQYF.

CDR3 nucleotides: TGTGCCAGCAGTGAAGTATGGACAGGGGATATTCCCGATGGCTACACCTTC. The encoded protein is CASSEVWTGDIPDGYTF. The chain recombines TRBV6-1 with TRBJ1-2; 9 nucleotides line up with TRBD1. J lost 6 bases, V lost 1 base, and 12 bases had no gene match. The CDR3 is 17 residues long. Germline CDR1 MNHNS, CDR2 SASEGT.

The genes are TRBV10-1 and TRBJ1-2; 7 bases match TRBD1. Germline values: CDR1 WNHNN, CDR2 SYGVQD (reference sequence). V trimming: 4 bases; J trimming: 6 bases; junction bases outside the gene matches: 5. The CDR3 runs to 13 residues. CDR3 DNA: TGCGCCAGCAGTGGTCAGGGGGACAATGGCTACACCTTC. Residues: CASSGQGDNGYTF.

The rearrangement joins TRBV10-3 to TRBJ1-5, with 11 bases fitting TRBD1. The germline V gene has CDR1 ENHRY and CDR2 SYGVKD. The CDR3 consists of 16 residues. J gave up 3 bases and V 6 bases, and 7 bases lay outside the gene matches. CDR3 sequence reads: CAISPRGQGDNQPQHF. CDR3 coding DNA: TGTGCCATCAGCCCTAGGGGACAGGGGGACAATCAGCCCCAGCATTTT.

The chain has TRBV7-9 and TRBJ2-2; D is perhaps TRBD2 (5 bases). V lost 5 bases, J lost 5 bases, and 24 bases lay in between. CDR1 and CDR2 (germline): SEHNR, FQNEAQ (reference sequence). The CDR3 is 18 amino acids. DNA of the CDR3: TGTGCCAGCAGCGCACGAGAGGGCATTTCCCCCCAAACCGGGGAGCTGTTTTTT. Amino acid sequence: CASSAREGISPQTGELFF.

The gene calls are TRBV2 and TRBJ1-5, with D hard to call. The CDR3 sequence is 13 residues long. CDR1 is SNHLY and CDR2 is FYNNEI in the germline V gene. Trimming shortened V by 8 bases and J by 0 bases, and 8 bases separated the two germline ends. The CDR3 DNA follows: TGTGCCAGCGTAGAGTTTAGCAATCAGCCCCAGCATTTT. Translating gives CASVEFSNQPQHF. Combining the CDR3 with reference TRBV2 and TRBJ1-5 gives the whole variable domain EPEVTQTPSHQVTQMGQEVILRCVPISNHLYFYWYRQILGQKVEFLVSFYNNEISEKSEIFDDQFSVERPDGSNFTLKIRSTKLEDSAMYFCASVEFSNQPQHFGDGTRLSIL.

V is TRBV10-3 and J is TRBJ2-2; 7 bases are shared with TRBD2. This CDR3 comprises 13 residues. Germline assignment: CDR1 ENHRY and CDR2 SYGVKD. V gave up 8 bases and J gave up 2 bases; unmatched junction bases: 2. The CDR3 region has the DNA TGTGCCATCGCGGGGGACAACACCGGGGAGCTGTTTTTT. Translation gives CAIAGDNTGELFF.

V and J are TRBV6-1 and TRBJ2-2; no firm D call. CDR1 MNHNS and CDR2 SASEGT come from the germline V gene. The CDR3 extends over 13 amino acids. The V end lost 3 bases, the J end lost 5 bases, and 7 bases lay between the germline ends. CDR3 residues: CASSEALTGELFF. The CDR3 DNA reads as TGTGCCAGCAGTGAGGCCCTTACCGGGGAGCTGTTTTTT.

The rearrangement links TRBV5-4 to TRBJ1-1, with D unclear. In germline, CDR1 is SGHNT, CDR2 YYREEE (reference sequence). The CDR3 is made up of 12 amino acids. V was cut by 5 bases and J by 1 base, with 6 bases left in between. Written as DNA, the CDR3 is TGTGCCAGCAGTCGACAGAACACTGAAGCTTTCTTT. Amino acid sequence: CASSRQNTEAFF.

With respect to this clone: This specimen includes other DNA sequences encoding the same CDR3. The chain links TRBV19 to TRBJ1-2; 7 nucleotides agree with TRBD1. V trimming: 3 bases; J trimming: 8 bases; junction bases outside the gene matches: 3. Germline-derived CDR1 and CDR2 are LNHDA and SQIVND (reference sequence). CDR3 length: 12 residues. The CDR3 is CASSIGQAGYTF. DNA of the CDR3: TGTGCCAGTAGTATTGGACAGGCAGGCTACACCTTC. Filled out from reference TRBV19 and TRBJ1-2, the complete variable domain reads DGGITQSPKYLFRKEGQNVTLSCEQNLNHDAMYWYRQDPGQGLRLIYYSQIVNDFQKGDIAEGYSVSREKKESFPLTVTSAQKNPTAFYLCASSIGQAGYTFGSGTRLTVV.

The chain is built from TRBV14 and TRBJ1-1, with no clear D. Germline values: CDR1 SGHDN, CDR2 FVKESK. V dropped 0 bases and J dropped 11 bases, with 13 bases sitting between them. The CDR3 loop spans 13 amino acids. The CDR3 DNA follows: TGTGCCAGCAGCCAAGAGGTGGTTTCCGGGGCTTTCTTT. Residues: CASSQEVVSGAFF.

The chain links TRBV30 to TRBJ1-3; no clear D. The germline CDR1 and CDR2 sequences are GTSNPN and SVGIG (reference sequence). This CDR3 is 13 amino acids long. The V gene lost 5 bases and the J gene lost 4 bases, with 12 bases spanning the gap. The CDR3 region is CAWAPGLGNTIYF. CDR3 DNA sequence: TGTGCCTGGGCACCTGGACTCGGAAACACCATATATTTT.

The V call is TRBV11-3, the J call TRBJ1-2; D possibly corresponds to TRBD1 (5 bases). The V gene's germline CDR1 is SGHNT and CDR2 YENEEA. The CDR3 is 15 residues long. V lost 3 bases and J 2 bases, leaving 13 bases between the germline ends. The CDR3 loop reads CASSFGPGQNYGYTF. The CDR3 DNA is TGTGCCAGCAGCTTTGGCCCAGGGCAGAACTATGGCTACACCTTC.

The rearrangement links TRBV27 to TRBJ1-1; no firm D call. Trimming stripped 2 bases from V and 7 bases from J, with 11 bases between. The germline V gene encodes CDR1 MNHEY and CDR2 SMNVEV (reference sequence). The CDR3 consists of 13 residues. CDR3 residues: CASSLDIGFEAFF. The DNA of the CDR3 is TGTGCCAGCAGTTTAGACATCGGCTTTGAAGCTTTCTTT.

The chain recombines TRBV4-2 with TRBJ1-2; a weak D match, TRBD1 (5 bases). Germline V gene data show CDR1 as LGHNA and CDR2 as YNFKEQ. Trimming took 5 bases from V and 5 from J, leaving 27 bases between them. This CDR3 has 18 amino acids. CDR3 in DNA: TGTGCCAGCAGCTTGGGAGGGACCTCCGGCTTGGCGTCATATGGCTACACCTTC. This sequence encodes CASSLGGTSGLASYGYTF.

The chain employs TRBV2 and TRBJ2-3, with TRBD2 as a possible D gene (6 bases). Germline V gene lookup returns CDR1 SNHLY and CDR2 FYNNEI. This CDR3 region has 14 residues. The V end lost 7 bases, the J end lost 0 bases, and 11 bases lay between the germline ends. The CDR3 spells CASNWRESTDTQYF. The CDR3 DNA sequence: TGTGCCAGCAATTGGAGGGAGAGCACAGATACGCAGTATTTT.

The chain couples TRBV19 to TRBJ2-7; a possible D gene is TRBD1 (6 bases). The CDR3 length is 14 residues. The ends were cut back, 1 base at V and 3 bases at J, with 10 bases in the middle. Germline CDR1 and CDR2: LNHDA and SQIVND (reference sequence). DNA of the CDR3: TGTGCCAGTAGTATAGGCAGGGGTGGCTACGAGCAGTACTTC. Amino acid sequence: CASSIGRGGYEQYF.

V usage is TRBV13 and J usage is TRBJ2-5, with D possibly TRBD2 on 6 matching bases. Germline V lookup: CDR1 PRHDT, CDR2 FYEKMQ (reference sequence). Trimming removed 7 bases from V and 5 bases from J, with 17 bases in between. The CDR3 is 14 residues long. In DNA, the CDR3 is TGTGCCAGCACCTTCGGGGCGGGATGGGAGACCCAGTACTTC. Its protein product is CASTFGAGWETQYF.

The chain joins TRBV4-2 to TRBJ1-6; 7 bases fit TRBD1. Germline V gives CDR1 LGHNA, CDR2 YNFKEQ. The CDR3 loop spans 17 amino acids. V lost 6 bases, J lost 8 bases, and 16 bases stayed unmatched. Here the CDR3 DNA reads TGTGCCAGCAGGAGGGCAGGGGGAGGTTGGGCGGATTCACCCCTCCACTTT. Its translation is CASRRAGGGWADSPLHF.

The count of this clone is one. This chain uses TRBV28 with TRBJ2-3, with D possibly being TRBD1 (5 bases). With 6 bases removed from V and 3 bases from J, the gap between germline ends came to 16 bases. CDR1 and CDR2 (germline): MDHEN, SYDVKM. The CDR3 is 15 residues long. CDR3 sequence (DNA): TGTGCCAGCAGCAGGGCGCTTCAAGGGACAGATACGCAGTATTTT. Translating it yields CASSRALQGTDTQYF.